The present T cell receptor beta chain was sequenced within a study of response to subunit inactivated influenza vaccine. The CDR3 runs 16 residues. Trimming shortened V by 1 base and J by 4 bases, and 13 bases separated the two germline ends. Germline V lookup: CDR1 LGHDT, CDR2 YNNKEL (reference sequence). Each CDR3 protein is one row after TCRdb ran MiXCR on the RT-PCR reads. The table has about half a million distinct CDR3 sequences, 6.5% to 8% seen once. The chain joins TRBV3-1 to TRBJ2-2; D not resolved. The material was PBMCs from blood, obtained around 2 years after vaccination. The TCR comes from a man in his fifties or sixties who received an inactivated influenza vaccine. The CDR3 DNA reads as TGTGCCAGCAGCCAAGGAGGCAAGGCGAGCACCGGGGAGCTGTTTTTT. It yields the protein CASSQGGKASTGELFF.